This T cell receptor (beta chain) was sequenced for a study of T cells in Graves' hyperthyroidism and ophthalmopathy. Findings of the study overall: Blood held most thyroid clonotypes expanded above 0.001 frequency.

RNA transcripts provided the source from which TCR beta CDR3 regions were amplified. HTBI primers were used for first-round RT-PCR of the TCR CDR3. From the multiplex PCR reads, TCRdb called clonotypes with MiXCR, one entry per CDR3 protein. The data contain 240,000 or so distinct CDR3 sequences, about 15% of them seen just once; the ten biggest clones take up about 30%. Ophthalmopathy cases met thresholds of Clinical Activity Score at least 3, NOSPECS grade at least 4 and duration under 3 months. The study excluded patients with uncontrolled infection, other autoimmune disease, pregnancy or lactation. Clinical symptoms, serum thyroxine and TRAb, thyroid ultrasound and orbital computed tomography were used for the diagnoses. Comments on this clonotype: The antigen remains unidentified.

This CDR3 spans 13 amino acids. With 6 bases removed from V and 7 bases from J, the gap between germline ends came to 15 bases. Germline assignment: CDR1 GTSNPN and CDR2 SVGIG (reference sequence). V usage is TRBV30 and J usage is TRBJ1-4; weak D call: TRBD1 (5 bases). This sequence was found in a woman between 18 and 29 years old with Graves' ophthalmopathy. What was sequenced was blood. CDR3 in amino acids: CACDSGESEKLFF. In DNA, the CDR3 is TGTGCCTGCGATTCGGGGGAGAGTGAAAAACTGTTTTTT.